This T cell receptor (beta chain) was captured in a study of T cell responses to AZD1222 COVID-19 vaccine. Assay used: immunoSEQ multiplex PCR; TCRdb lists only in-frame clones, some missing. The top ten clones hold about 6% of a sample with around 140,000 clones, approximately 88% of them seen once. Details on this clone: Its antigen is still unknown.

The study, taken as a whole, reports: The study reported that nearly half of spike-specific TCRs target unmutated variant regions.

The sample consisted of peripheral blood, taken on day 0 of AZD1222 vaccination. This clonotype was obtained from an adult in good health.

Written as DNA, the CDR3 is TGTGCCTGGAGTAGGGCTGGCGGCACTGAAGCTTTCTTT. It is translated as CAWSRAGGTEAFF. The chain combines TRBV30 with TRBJ1-1; D not certain. Germline V gives CDR1 GTSNPN, CDR2 SVGIG (reference sequence). Trimming pared 2 bases from V and 4 bases from J, leaving 11 bases between. The CDR3 contains 13 residues. Full variable domain (remainder filled in from reference TRBV30 and TRBJ1-1): SQTIHQWPATLVQPVGSPLSLECTVEGTSNPNLYWYRQAAGRGLQLLFYSVGIGQISSEVPQNLSASRPQDRQFILSSKKLLLSDSGFYLCAWSRAGGTEAFFGQGTRLTVV.